Included here is one TCR beta chain sequence, with context. Antigen unknown. CDR1 LNHDA and CDR2 SQIVND come from the germline V gene (reference sequence). Trimming stripped 6 bases from V and 5 bases from J, with 13 bases between. The CDR3 extends over 14 amino acids. This sample was included in a study of T cell repertoires in cytomegalovirus infection. The overall study: A matching HLA type, together with CMV infection, was signaled by public TCR beta signatures.

TCRdb re-called the reads with MiXCR, one entry per CDR3 protein. The data hold some 700,000 distinct CDR3 sequences, with 35% to 40% observed a single time. Study-wide results and caveats: Within the response measured ex vivo, HLA-C-restricted CMV-specific TCR beta clonotypes were dominant.

This chain uses TRBV19 with TRBJ1-4; D not certain. Specimen: PBMCs. The source of this sequence is a human donor in good health (CMV status not recorded). Some clones in this sample may be carry-over from other donors' samples. CDR3 in amino acids: CASRWNSPNEKLFF. The CDR3 nucleotides are TGTGCCAGTAGATGGAACAGCCCGAATGAAAAACTGTTTTTT.